These T cell receptor beta chains were read from a single sample in a study of blood T cell repertoires in COVID-19. Clones were sequenced by immunoSEQ multiplex PCR, and TCRdb holds only the in-frame ones, with some missing. The repertoire has about 55,000 clones, roughly four fifths of them found once; the top ten carry less than 2%. Sequences were obtained from peripheral blood. These receptors were taken from a woman aged 60 to 75 with acute or convalescent COVID-19. Each CDR3 is given without its conserved first and last residue. Each record gives: J gene, CDR3 length, V gene, CDR3 protein.

J gene: TRBJ1-2; CDR3 length: 10; V gene: TRBV28; CDR3 protein: ASSLSRAGYT
J gene: TRBJ2-1; CDR3 length: 14; V gene: TRBV19; CDR3 protein: ASSPTTGGRWSEQF
J gene: TRBJ2-5; CDR3 length: 13; V gene: TRBV5-1; CDR3 protein: ASSINSGAGETQY
J gene: TRBJ1-2; CDR3 length: 12; V gene: TRBV7-9; CDR3 protein: ASSHNTGGDGYT
J gene: TRBJ1-6; CDR3 length: 13; V gene: TRBV6-1; CDR3 protein: ASSEWEGLASPLH
J gene: TRBJ1-2; CDR3 length: 10; V gene: TRBV12-3/TRBV12-4; CDR3 protein: ASRTQGSGYT
J gene: TRBJ1-2; CDR3 length: 10; V gene: TRBV2; CDR3 protein: ASTRDSYGYT
J gene: TRBJ2-7; CDR3 length: 16; V gene: TRBV2; CDR3 protein: ASSAERAGLQIDYEQY
J gene: TRBJ1-1; CDR3 length: 11; V gene: TRBV29-1; CDR3 protein: SVLKAGGTEAF
J gene: TRBJ2-2; CDR3 length: 13; V gene: TRBV2; CDR3 protein: ASSGRQGGTGELF